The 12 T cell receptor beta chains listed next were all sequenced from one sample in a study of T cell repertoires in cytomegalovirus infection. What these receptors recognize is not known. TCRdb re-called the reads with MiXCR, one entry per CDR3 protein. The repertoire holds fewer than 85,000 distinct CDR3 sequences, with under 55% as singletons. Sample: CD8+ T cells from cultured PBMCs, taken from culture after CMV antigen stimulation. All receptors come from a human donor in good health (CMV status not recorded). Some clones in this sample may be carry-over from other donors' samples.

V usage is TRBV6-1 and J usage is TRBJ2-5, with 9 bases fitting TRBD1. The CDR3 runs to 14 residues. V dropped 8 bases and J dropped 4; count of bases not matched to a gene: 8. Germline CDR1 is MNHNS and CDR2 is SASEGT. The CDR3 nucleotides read TGTGCCAGCGGCGGGACAGGGCTACGAGAGACCCAGTACTTC. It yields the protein CASGGTGLRETQYF.

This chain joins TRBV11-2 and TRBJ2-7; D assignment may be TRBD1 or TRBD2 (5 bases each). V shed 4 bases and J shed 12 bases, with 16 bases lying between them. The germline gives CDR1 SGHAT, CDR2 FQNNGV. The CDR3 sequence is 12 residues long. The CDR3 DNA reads TGTGCCAGCAGCTCGGGGCAGCCGGGAAGGTACTTC. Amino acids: CASSSGQPGRYF.

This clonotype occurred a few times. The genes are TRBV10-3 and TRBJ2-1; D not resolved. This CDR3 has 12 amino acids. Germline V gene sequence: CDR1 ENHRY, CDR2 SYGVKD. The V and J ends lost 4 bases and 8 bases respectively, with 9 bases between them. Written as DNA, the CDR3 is TGTGCCATCAGTGGAACCGGAGATGAGCAGTTCTTC. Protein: CAISGTGDEQFF.

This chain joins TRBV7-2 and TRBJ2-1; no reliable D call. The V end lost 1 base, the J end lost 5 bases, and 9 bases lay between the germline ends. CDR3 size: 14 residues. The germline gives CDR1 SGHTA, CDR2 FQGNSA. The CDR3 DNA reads TGTGCCAGCAGCTTAGTATCCACGAACAATGAGCAGTTCTTC. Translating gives CASSLVSTNNEQFF.

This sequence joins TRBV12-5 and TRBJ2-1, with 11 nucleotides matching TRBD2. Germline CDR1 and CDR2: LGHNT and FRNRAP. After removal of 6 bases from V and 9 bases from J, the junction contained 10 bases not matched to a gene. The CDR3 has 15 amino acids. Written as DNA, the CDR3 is TGTGCTAGTGGGGGGACTAGCGGAGAGATGGGTGAGCAGTTCTTC. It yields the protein CASGGTSGEMGEQFF.

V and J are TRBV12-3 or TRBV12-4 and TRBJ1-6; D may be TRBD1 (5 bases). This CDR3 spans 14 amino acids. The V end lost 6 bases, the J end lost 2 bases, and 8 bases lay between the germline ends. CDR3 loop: CASRYRPYNSPLHF. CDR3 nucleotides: TGTGCCAGCAGGTACAGGCCCTATAATTCACCCCTCCACTTT.

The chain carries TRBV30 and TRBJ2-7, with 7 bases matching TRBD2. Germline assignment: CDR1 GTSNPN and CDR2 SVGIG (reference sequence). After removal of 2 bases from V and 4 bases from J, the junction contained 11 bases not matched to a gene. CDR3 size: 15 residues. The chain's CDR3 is CAWSIRGGSEYEQYF. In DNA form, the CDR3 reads TGTGCCTGGAGTATCCGGGGCGGGAGTGAATACGAGCAGTACTTC.

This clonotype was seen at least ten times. The CDR3 loop is CACTPTQLDYEQYV. CDR3 DNA: TGTGCTTGCACTCCCACCCAACTAGACTACGAGCAGTACGTC. The V call is TRBV28, the J call TRBJ2-7, with a weak D call TRBD2 (5 bases). Germline values: CDR1 MDHEN, CDR2 SYDVKM. The CDR3 is made up of 14 amino acids.

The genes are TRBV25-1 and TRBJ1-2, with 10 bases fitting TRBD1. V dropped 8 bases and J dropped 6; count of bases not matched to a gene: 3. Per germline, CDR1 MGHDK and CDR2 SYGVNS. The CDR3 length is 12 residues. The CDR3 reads CASSGTGDGYTF. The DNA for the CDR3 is TGTGCCAGCTCTGGGACAGGGGATGGCTACACCTTC.

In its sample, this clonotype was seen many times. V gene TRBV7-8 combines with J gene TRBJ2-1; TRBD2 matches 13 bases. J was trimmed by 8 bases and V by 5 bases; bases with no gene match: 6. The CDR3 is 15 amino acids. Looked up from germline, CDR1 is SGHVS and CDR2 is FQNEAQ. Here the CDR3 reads CASSAGLAGADEQFF. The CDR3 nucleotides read TGTGCCAGCAGCGCCGGACTAGCGGGAGCGGATGAGCAGTTCTTC.

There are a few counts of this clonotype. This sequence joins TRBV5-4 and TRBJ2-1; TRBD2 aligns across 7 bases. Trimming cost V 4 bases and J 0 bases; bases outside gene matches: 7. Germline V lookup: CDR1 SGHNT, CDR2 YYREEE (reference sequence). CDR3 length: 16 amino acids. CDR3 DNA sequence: TGTGCCAGCAGCCGTCTAGCGGTTAGCTCCTACAATGAGCAGTTCTTC. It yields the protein CASSRLAVSSYNEQFF.

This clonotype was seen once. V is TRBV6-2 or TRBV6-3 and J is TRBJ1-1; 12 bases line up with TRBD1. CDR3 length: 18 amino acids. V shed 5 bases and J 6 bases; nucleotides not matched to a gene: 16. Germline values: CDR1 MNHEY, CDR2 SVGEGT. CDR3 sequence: CASSRWDRGPVANSEAFF. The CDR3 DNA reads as TGTGCCAGCAGTCGGTGGGACAGGGGGCCCGTGGCTAACTCTGAAGCTTTCTTT.